This T cell receptor beta chain was retrieved from a study of OX40 agonist ivuxolimab in advanced cancers. Turning to the study itself: Cohort: 80% to 85% men, mean age approximately 66, aged about 20 to 90.

Repertoires were generated with immunoSEQ multiplex PCR, while TCRdb's copy carries only in-frame clones and drops some. The data show approximately 49,000 clones, about 86% seen once. Germline assignment: CDR1 SGHAT and CDR2 FQDESV (reference sequence). The length of the CDR3 is 16 residues. With 1 base removed from V and 6 bases from J, the gap between germline ends came to 17 bases. The receptor comes from an adult with an advanced solid tumor such as melanoma, head and neck, liver or kidney cancer. This sample comprised CD4+ or CD8+ T cells sorted from blood, obtained in a trial of the OX40 agonist ivuxolimab. The V gene is TRBV11-1, the J gene TRBJ2-3; possibly TRBD2 for D (6 bases). The CDR3 nucleotides read TGTGCCAGCAGCTTAGGGGGCGGGGTCGATTCCGATACGCAGTATTTT. It encodes CASSLGGGVDSDTQYF.